A few counts support the clone carrying this T cell receptor beta chain. As yet, its antigen is unknown. These data belong to a study of T-cell memory formation after mild COVID-19. Study-wide points: Researchers report contracting CD4+ clones mostly in CM and EM, with CD8+ clones in EMRA.

The trim removed 6 bases at V and 6 bases at J, leaving 12 bases unmatched. The CDR3 spans 17 residues. Germline CDR1 is MNHEY and CDR2 is SVGAGI. TCRdb re-called the 5' RACE reads through MiXCR, storing one row per CDR3 protein. This table has about 430,000 distinct CDR3 sequences, more than 15% appearing once. This TCR was sampled from a man aged 18 to 29 who had mild COVID-19 (a few samples of this study predate the infection). Cell type and time point are not known. The sample consisted of PBMCs or a T cell subset sorted from them (not recorded which). This chain links TRBV6-5 with TRBJ2-1; 12 bases agree with TRBD2. The CDR3 sequence is CASSPSSGGAAGNEQFF. DNA for the CDR3: TGTGCCAGCAGCCCCTCTAGCGGGGGGGCTGCAGGCAATGAGCAGTTCTTC.